The 16 T cell receptor beta chains listed next were all sequenced from one sample in a study of long-term antiretroviral therapy in people with HIV. At the survey level, the v3.0 immunoSEQ assay was run. Profiled with immunoSEQ multiplex PCR; TCRdb holds only in-frame clones, not every one. The table lists around 30,000 clones, 93% of them singletons. Sequencing was performed on unsorted PBMCs, taken 6.2 years after starting antiretroviral therapy. These receptors were collected from a man aged 35-49 years with HIV.

The chain links TRBV5-1 to TRBJ2-3, with 9 bases fitting TRBD1. The length of the CDR3 is 15 residues. Germline values: CDR1 SGHRS, CDR2 YFSETQ. With V trimmed by 5 bases and J by 0 bases, 4 bases remained unmatched. CDR3 amino acids: CASSPGQGSTDTQYF. The CDR3 DNA sequence: TGCGCCAGCAGTCCGGGACAGGGTAGCACAGATACGCAGTATTTT.

As DNA, the CDR3 is TGTGCCAGCAGAGGACAGCGATGGGCGAACACCGGGGAGCTGTTTTTT. It specifies CASRGQRWANTGELFF. The chain employs TRBV5-6 and TRBJ2-2, with a possible D match to TRBD1 (6 bases). The CDR3 runs 16 residues. The germline gives CDR1 SGHDT, CDR2 YYEEEE. V was shortened by 5 bases and J by 0 bases, with 14 bases between the two germline ends.

The chain carries TRBV5-1 and TRBJ2-1, with 9 bases lining up with TRBD2. In germline, CDR1 is SGHRS, CDR2 YFSETQ. The J segment lost 6 bases and the V segment lost 4 bases, leaving 5 bases of the junction unmatched. This CDR3 is 14 amino acids long. The CDR3: CASSPAGGFNEQFF. The DNA for the CDR3 is TGCGCCAGCAGCCCCGCGGGGGGGTTCAATGAGCAGTTCTTC.

The gene calls are TRBV4-3 and TRBJ2-1, with no clear D. The ends were cut back, 4 bases at V and 4 bases at J, with 14 bases in the middle. The germline gives CDR1 LGHNA, CDR2 YSLEER. CDR3 size: 15 residues. DNA for the CDR3: TGCGCCAGCAGCCGAGAATTAACAGTGTACAATGAGCAGTTCTTC. Translation: CASSRELTVYNEQFF.

The CDR3 region has the DNA TGTGCCAGCAGCCAATACACAGATACGCAGTATTTT. This codes for CASSQYTDTQYF. The chain recombines TRBV7-6 with TRBJ2-3; D is ambiguous. Germline assignment: CDR1 SGHVS and CDR2 FNYEAQ. Trimming pared 5 bases from V and 2 bases from J, leaving 5 bases between. The CDR3 runs to 12 residues.

This clone has just one count. The chain carries TRBV5-4 and TRBJ2-2, with 9 positions matching TRBD1. CDR1 and CDR2 from the germline V gene are SGHNT and YYREEE (reference sequence). This CDR3 comprises 14 residues. The V gene end was trimmed by 4 bases and the J gene end by 7 bases; junction bases not matched to a gene: 5. DNA for the CDR3: TGTGCCAGCAGCCTCAGACAGGGGGACGGGGAGCTGTTTTTT. It is translated as CASSLRQGDGELFF.

The gene calls are TRBV7-8 and TRBJ2-2; either TRBD1 or TRBD2 may supply D (5 bases each). CDR1 is SGHVS, CDR2 FQNEAQ, per germline. The CDR3 is 13 amino acids. V gave up 7 bases and J gave up 6 bases, with 12 bases separating them. The DNA of the CDR3 is TGTGCCAGCATTGATTTGGGGGCCGGGGAGCTGTTTTTT. Translation gives CASIDLGAGELFF.

As concerns this clone: Other nucleotide sequences from this sample produce the same CDR3. The chain is built from TRBV20-1 and TRBJ1-2; D ambiguous. The CDR3 loop spans 10 amino acids. The V end was cut by 3 bases, the J end by 7 bases, with 6 bases between. Germline CDR1 DFQATT, CDR2 SNEGSKA (reference sequence). Here the CDR3 DNA reads TGCAGTGCTAGTTTAGGTGGCTACACCTTC. Amino acid sequence: CSASLGGYTF.

V gene TRBV5-1 combines with J gene TRBJ2-1; tentatively, D is TRBD1 (5 bases). Trimming left V 6 bases short and J 5 bases short, with 12 bases between. This CDR3 is 13 amino acids long. In germline, CDR1 is SGHRS, CDR2 YFSETQ. The CDR3 region is CASTRGFNNEQFF. CDR3 bases: TGCGCCAGCACTAGGGGTTTCAACAATGAGCAGTTCTTC.

The chain links TRBV7-3 to TRBJ2-5; D may correspond to TRBD1 or TRBD2 (7 bases each). This CDR3 contains 15 residues. Trimming took off 1 base at V and 4 bases at J, with 13 bases between the two ends. CDR1 SGHTA and CDR2 FQGTGA come from the germline V gene. CDR3: CASSLMQGGPETQYF. The DNA of the CDR3 is TGTGCCAGCAGCTTAATGCAGGGGGGGCCAGAGACCCAGTACTTC. Based on the CDR3 plus reference TRBV7-3 and TRBJ2-5, the full variable domain is GAGVSQTPSNKVTEKGKYVELRCDPISGHTALYWYRQSLGQGPEFLIYFQGTGAADDSGLPNDRFFAVRPEGSVSTLKIQRTERGDSAVYLCASSLMQGGPETQYFGPGTRLLVL.

The chain uses TRBV10-1 and TRBJ2-3, with D tentatively TRBD1 (5 bases). Germline CDR1 is WNHNN and CDR2 is SYGVQD (reference sequence). V was shortened by 5 bases and J by 2 bases, with 11 bases between the two germline ends. The CDR3 is 14 residues long. This chain's CDR3 is CASSRGTVTDTQYF. DNA of the CDR3: TGCGCCAGCAGTAGGGGTACGGTCACAGATACGCAGTATTTT.

The chain is built from TRBV25-1 and TRBJ2-7; TRBD1 agrees at 8 bases. The CDR3 runs 15 residues. V was clipped by 3 bases and J by 5 bases; unmatched bases: 9. Per germline, CDR1 MGHDK and CDR2 SYGVNS. CDR3 residues: CASSDKDRVSNEQYF. For the CDR3, the DNA is TGTGCCAGCAGTGACAAGGACAGGGTCTCAAACGAGCAGTACTTC.

This chain joins TRBV9 and TRBJ2-7; D gene ambiguous. Germline CDR1 SGDLS, CDR2 YYNGEE. V dropped 4 bases and J dropped 4 bases, with 6 bases sitting between them. The CDR3 length is 11 residues. The CDR3 protein is CASSPRYEQYF. The DNA for the CDR3 is TGTGCCAGCAGCCCCCGTTACGAGCAGTACTTC.

This clone was observed once. The chain joins TRBV7-6 to TRBJ1-1; possible D gene TRBD1, 6 bases. Trimming pared 2 bases from V and 3 bases from J, leaving 10 bases between. The CDR3 is 14 amino acids. Germline V gene sequence: CDR1 SGHVS, CDR2 FNYEAQ. CDR3 sequence: CASSLKEGDTEAFF. Written as DNA, the CDR3 is TGTGCCAGCAGCTTAAAGGAGGGGGACACTGAAGCTTTCTTT.

This clone is a singleton in its sample. The V and J genes are TRBV5-1 and TRBJ2-6; weak D call: TRBD2 (5 bases). Looked up from germline, CDR1 is SGHRS and CDR2 is YFSETQ. There are 14 residues in the CDR3. Trimming removed 3 bases from V and 4 bases from J, with 8 bases in between. The CDR3 DNA reads TGCGCCAGCAGCTGGAGGTACGGGGCCAACGTCCTGACTTTC. Encoded protein: CASSWRYGANVLTF.

The chain uses TRBV27 and TRBJ1-2; D gene ambiguous. With 5 bases removed from V and 4 bases from J, the gap between germline ends came to 17 bases. This CDR3 contains 15 residues. CDR1 is MNHEY and CDR2 is SMNVEV in the germline V gene (reference sequence). CDR3 protein: CASSRSFDSIYGYTF. The CDR3, as DNA: TGTGCCAGCAGTCGAAGCTTTGATTCCATCTATGGCTACACCTTC.